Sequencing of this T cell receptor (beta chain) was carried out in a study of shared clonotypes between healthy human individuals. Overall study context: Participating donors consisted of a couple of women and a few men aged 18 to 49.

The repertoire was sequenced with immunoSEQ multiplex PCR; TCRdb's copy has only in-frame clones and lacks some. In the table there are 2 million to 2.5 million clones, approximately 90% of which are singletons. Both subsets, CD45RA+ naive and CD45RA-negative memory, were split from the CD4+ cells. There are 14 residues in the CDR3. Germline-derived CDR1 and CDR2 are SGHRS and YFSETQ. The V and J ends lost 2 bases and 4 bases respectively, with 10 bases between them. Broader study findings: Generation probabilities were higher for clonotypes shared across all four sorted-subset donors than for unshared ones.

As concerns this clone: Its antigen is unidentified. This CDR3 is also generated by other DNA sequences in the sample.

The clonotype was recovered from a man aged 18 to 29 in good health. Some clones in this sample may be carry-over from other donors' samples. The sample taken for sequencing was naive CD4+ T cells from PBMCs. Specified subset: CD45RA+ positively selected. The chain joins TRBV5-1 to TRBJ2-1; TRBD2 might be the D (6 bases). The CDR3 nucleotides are TGCGCCAGCAGCTTAGGGACTGTTTACAATGAGCAGTTCTTC. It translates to CASSLGTVYNEQFF. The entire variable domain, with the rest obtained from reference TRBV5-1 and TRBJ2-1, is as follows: KAGVTQTPRYLIKTRGQQVTLSCSPISGHRSVSWYQQTPGQGLQFLFEYFSETQRNKGNFPGRFSGRQFSNSRSEMNVSTLELGDSALYLCASSLGTVYNEQFFGPGTRLTVL.